The 19 T cell receptor beta chains presented below share a single source sample, sequenced in a study of T cell responses to AZD1222 COVID-19 vaccine. Data came from immunoSEQ multiplex PCR; TCRdb stores just in-frame clones and leaves some out. Of roughly 120,000 clones listed, about 86% are singletons. The sample was peripheral blood, taken 28 days after the second AZD1222 dose. The receptor source for this set is an adult who received the AZD1222 COVID-19 vaccine.

This sequence joins TRBV6-6 and TRBJ1-4; D remains unclear. The CDR3 length is 15 residues. The ends were cut back, 4 bases at V and 3 bases at J, with 12 bases in the middle. Germline V gene lookup returns CDR1 MNHNY and CDR2 SVGAGI (reference sequence). DNA for the CDR3: TGTGCCAGCAGTTGGACGGCGGCTCCTAATGAAAAACTGTTTTTT. Amino acid sequence: CASSWTAAPNEKLFF.

The V and J genes are TRBV4-3 and TRBJ2-5; 11 nucleotides line up with TRBD2. The CDR3 contains 16 residues. V was clipped by 1 base and J by 4 bases; unmatched bases: 5. CDR1 is LGHNA, CDR2 YSLEER, per germline. CDR3 amino acids: CASSQGSSGGAETQYF. The DNA for the CDR3 is TGCGCCAGCAGCCAAGGGAGTAGCGGGGGGGCAGAGACCCAGTACTTC.

This chain joins TRBV29-1 and TRBJ1-2; 8 nucleotides match TRBD1. Germline V lookup: CDR1 SQVTM, CDR2 ANQGSEA. The CDR3 covers 12 residues. With V trimmed by 7 bases and J by 6 bases, 7 bases remained unmatched. For the CDR3, the DNA is TGCAGCGCCCGTTCGACAGGGGATGGCTACACCTTC. Protein: CSARSTGDGYTF.

The J gene is TRBJ2-5, the V gene TRBV11-2, with D maybe TRBD1 (6 bases). Germline CDR1 is SGHAT and CDR2 is FQNNGV. The CDR3 spans 16 residues. Trimming took off 5 bases at V and 2 bases at J, with 18 bases between the two ends. CDR3 DNA: TGTGCCAGCAGCCCCGTCGGGTCGACAGGTCAAGAGACCCAGTACTTC. Its translation is CASSPVGSTGQETQYF.

The J gene is TRBJ2-7, the V gene TRBV19; D uncertain. The V gene lost 5 bases and the J gene lost 0 bases, with 11 bases spanning the gap. The CDR3 has 14 amino acids. Germline V gene lookup returns CDR1 LNHDA and CDR2 SQIVND (reference sequence). The CDR3: CASSASQSSYEQYF. CDR3 in DNA: TGTGCCAGTAGTGCCTCTCAGAGCTCCTACGAGCAGTACTTC.

The V and J genes are TRBV7-6 and TRBJ1-1; 7 nucleotides agree with TRBD1. With V trimmed by 2 bases and J by 1 base, 4 bases remained unmatched. There are 15 residues in the CDR3. The germline V gene encodes CDR1 SGHVS and CDR2 FNYEAQ. CDR3 sequence: CASSLRRDRNTEAFF. CDR3 bases: TGTGCCAGCAGCTTACGACGGGACAGGAACACTGAAGCTTTCTTT.

The rearrangement uses TRBV15 and TRBJ2-1, with 7 bases lining up with TRBD1. This CDR3 has 13 amino acids. The junction had 1 base not matched to a gene; V was cut back by 5 bases and J by 3 bases. The V gene's germline CDR1 is LNHNV and CDR2 YYDKDF (reference sequence). The CDR3 bases are TGTGCCACCAGCGGGGACAGCTACAATGAGCAGTTCTTC. Its protein is CATSGDSYNEQFF.

This clone occurred a few times. The V call is TRBV7-9, the J call TRBJ1-2; perhaps TRBD1 as D (6 bases). Germline V lookup: CDR1 SEHNR, CDR2 FQNEAQ (reference sequence). The CDR3 covers 15 residues. V gave up 4 bases and J gave up 2 bases, with 14 bases separating them. The CDR3 spells CASSSTGRANYGYTF. CDR3 sequence (DNA): TGTGCCAGCAGCTCAACAGGGCGGGCAAACTATGGCTACACCTTC.

The chain couples TRBV10-1 to TRBJ2-7; D gene uncertain. The CDR3 has 14 residues. V lost 6 bases and J 8 bases, leaving 20 bases between the germline ends. Per the germline V gene, CDR1 is WNHNN and CDR2 is SYGVQD (reference sequence). As DNA, the CDR3 is TGCGCCAGCAGGACCGCCCCCTACGAGCCTAAGCAGTACTTC. Its translation: CASRTAPYEPKQYF.

A few counts support this clone. J is TRBJ1-2 and V is TRBV5-4; possibly TRBD1 for D (5 bases). Deletions cut 4 bases from V and 0 bases from J, with 13 bases between. Germline CDR1 is SGHNT and CDR2 is YYREEE (reference sequence). The CDR3 is made up of 15 amino acids. The CDR3, as DNA: TGTGCCAGCAGCCTCGGGACTCAAGCTAACTATGGCTACACCTTC. Encoded protein: CASSLGTQANYGYTF.

This chain uses TRBV15 with TRBJ1-1; D is ambiguous. The CDR3 loop spans 14 amino acids. V dropped 0 bases and J dropped 4 bases, with 9 bases sitting between them. Germline assignment: CDR1 LNHNV and CDR2 YYDKDF (reference sequence). CDR3 region: CATSRDRRSTEAFF. The CDR3 nucleotides read TGTGCCACCAGCAGAGATCGGCGGAGCACTGAAGCTTTCTTT.

V and J are TRBV6-6 and TRBJ1-1; unclear D gene. V lost 7 bases to trimming and J lost 1 base, with 13 bases between them. The CDR3 consists of 14 residues. Germline-derived CDR1 and CDR2 are MNHNY and SVGAGI (reference sequence). CDR3 sequence (DNA): TGTGCCAGCACCAGAAGTACAGAGAACACTGAAGCTTTCTTT. It specifies CASTRSTENTEAFF.

The genes are TRBV19 and TRBJ1-1, with D tentatively TRBD1 (6 bases). This CDR3 has 14 amino acids. Germline V CDR1 and CDR2: LNHDA, SQIVND (reference sequence). The germline V and J ends were trimmed by 7 bases and 2 bases, with 14 bases remaining between them. CDR3 protein: CASNSQGGNTEAFF. The DNA of the CDR3 is TGTGCCAGTAACTCACAGGGAGGTAACACTGAAGCTTTCTTT.

This clone came up once. The rearrangement uses TRBV11-2 and TRBJ2-5; 7 bases agree with TRBD1. In germline, CDR1 is SGHAT, CDR2 FQNNGV. This CDR3 contains 15 residues. V lost 4 bases and J lost 4; bases outside the gene matches: 9. The CDR3 loop reads CASSSYRGPSETQYF. DNA for the CDR3: TGTGCCAGCAGCTCATACAGGGGACCGTCAGAGACCCAGTACTTC.

This chain links TRBV11-2 with TRBJ1-3; D gene unclear. CDR3 size: 16 residues. V dropped 2 bases and J dropped 0 bases, with 11 bases sitting between them. CDR1 and CDR2 from the germline V gene are SGHAT and FQNNGV. The CDR3: CASSLNTRLSGNTIYF. The CDR3 nucleotides read TGTGCCAGCAGCTTAAATACCCGACTCTCTGGAAACACCATATATTTT. Together with reference TRBV11-2 and TRBJ1-3, the CDR3 gives the full variable domain: EAGVAQSPRYKIIEKRQSVAFWCNPISGHATLYWYQQILGQGPKLLIQFQNNGVVDDSQLPKDRFSAERLKGVDSTLKIQPAKLEDSAVYLCASSLNTRLSGNTIYFGEGSWLTVV.

V and J are TRBV10-3 and TRBJ2-2, with D tentatively TRBD1 (6 bases). The V end lost 4 bases, the J end lost 5 bases, and 14 bases lay between the germline ends. Germline CDR1 and CDR2: ENHRY and SYGVKD. The CDR3 is 15 amino acids. CDR3 bases: TGTGCCATCAGTGGGAATACGGGACAAACCGGGGAGCTGTTTTTT. This sequence encodes CAISGNTGQTGELFF.

The V call is TRBV5-1, the J call TRBJ1-4; TRBD1 matches at 7 bases. CDR3 size: 16 residues. Germline V gene sequence: CDR1 SGHRS, CDR2 YFSETQ. V shed 2 bases and J 7 bases; nucleotides not matched to a gene: 11. In DNA form, the CDR3 reads TGCGCCAGCAGCTTAGGACAGGCCCCGAGAGGTGAAAAACTGTTTTTT. Translating gives CASSLGQAPRGEKLFF.

The V and J genes are TRBV6-5 and TRBJ1-2; D is undetermined. The CDR3 consists of 13 residues. The germline V and J ends were trimmed by 6 bases and 1 base, with 9 bases remaining between them. CDR1 is MNHEY and CDR2 is SVGAGI in the germline V gene. CDR3 protein: CASSPGNNYGYTF. The DNA of the CDR3 is TGTGCCAGCAGCCCGGGGAATAACTATGGCTACACCTTC.

This chain connects TRBV6-1 to TRBJ2-2; no reliable D call. Trimming took 1 base from V and 5 from J, leaving 8 bases between them. The CDR3 sequence is 14 residues long. CDR1 is MNHNS and CDR2 is SASEGT in the germline V gene. This CDR3 is CASSEGWGTGELFF. The CDR3 nucleotides are TGTGCCAGCAGTGAAGGATGGGGAACCGGGGAGCTGTTTTTT.